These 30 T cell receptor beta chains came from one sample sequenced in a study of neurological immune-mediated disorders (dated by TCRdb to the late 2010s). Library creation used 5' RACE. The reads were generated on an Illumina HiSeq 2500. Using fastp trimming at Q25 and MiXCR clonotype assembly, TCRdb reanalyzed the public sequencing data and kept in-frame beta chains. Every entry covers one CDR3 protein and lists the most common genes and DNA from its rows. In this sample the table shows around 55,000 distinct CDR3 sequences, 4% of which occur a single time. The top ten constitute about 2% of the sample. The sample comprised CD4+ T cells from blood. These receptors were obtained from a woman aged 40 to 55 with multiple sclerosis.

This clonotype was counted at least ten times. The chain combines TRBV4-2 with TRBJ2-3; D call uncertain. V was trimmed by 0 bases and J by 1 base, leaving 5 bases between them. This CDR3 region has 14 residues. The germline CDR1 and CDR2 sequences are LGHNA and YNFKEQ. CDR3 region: CASSQDSGTDTQYF. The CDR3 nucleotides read TGTGCCAGCAGCCAAGATTCGGGCACAGATACGCAGTATTTT.

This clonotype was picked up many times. The CDR3 region is CASSPTGYDSPLHF. The CDR3, as DNA: TGTGCCAGCAGCCCGACAGGGTATGATTCACCCCTCCACTTT. The V gene is TRBV7-9, the J gene TRBJ1-6; the match to TRBD1 covers 7 bases. The CDR3 loop spans 14 amino acids. Germline CDR1 and CDR2: SEHNR and FQNEAQ (reference sequence). J was trimmed by 8 bases and V by 5 bases; bases with no gene match: 6.

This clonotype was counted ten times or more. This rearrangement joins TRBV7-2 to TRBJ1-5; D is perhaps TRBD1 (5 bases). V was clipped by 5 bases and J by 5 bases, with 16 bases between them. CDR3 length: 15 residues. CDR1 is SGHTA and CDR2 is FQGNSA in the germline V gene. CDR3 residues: CASSLTGTSDQPQHF. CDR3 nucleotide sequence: TGTGCCAGCAGCCTTACCGGGACGTCGGATCAGCCCCAGCATTTT.

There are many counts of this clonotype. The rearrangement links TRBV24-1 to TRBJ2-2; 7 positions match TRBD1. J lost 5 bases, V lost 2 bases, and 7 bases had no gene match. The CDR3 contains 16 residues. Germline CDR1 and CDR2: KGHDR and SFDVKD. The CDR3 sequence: CATSDSRQGGTGELFF. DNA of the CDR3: TGTGCCACCAGTGATTCCCGACAGGGTGGTACCGGGGAGCTGTTTTTT.

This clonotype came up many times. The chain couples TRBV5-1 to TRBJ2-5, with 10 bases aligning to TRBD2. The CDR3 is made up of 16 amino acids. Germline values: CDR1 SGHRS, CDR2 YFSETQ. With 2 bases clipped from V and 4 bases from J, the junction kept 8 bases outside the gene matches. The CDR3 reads CASSFSSRTSGETQYF. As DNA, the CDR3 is TGCGCCAGCAGCTTCTCTAGTCGGACTAGCGGAGAGACCCAGTACTTC.

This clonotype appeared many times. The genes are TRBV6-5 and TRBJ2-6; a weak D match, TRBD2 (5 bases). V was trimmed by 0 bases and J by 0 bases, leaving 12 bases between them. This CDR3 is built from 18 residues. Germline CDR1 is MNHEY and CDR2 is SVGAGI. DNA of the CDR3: TGTGCCAGCAGTTACTCTCCGGGATTAGTCTCTGGGGCCAACGTCCTGACTTTC. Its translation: CASSYSPGLVSGANVLTF.

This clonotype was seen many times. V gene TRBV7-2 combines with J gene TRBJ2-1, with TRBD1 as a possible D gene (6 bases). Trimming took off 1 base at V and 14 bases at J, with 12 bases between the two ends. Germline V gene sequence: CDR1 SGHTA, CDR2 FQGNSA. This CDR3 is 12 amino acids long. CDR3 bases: TGTGCCAGCAGCTTAGAGGCAGGGGCTAAGTTCTTC. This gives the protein CASSLEAGAKFF.

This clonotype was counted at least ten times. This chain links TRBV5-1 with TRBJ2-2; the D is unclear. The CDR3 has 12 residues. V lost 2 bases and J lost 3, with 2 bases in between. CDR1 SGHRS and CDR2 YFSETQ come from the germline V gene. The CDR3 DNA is TGCGCCAGCAGCTTTTACACCGGGGAGCTGTTTTTT. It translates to CASSFYTGELFF.

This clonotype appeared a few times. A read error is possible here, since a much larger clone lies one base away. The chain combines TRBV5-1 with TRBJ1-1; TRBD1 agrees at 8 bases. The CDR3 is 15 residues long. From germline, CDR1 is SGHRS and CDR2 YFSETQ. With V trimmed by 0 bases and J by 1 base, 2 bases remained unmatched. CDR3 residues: CASSLVDRANTEAFF. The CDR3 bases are TGCGCCAGCAGCTTGGTGGACAGGGCGAACACTGAAGCTTTCTTT.

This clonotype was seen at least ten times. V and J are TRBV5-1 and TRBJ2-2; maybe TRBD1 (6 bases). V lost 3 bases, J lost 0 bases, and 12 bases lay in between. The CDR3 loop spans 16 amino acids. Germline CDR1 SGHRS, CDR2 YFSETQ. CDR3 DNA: TGCGCCAGCAGCTCCAGGACAGTCGCGAACACCGGGGAGCTGTTTTTT. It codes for CASSSRTVANTGELFF.

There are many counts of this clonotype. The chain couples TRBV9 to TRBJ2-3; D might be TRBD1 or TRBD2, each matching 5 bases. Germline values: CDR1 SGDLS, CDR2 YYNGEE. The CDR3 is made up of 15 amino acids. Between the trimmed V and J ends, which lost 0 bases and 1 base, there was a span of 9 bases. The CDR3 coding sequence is TGTGCCAGCAGCGTAGTGGGGGACCGCACAGATACGCAGTATTTT. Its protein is CASSVVGDRTDTQYF. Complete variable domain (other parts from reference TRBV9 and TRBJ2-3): DSGVTQTPKHLITATGQRVTLRCSPRSGDLSVYWYQQSLDQGLQFLIQYYNGEERAKGNILERFSAQQFPDLHSELNLSSLELGDSALYFCASSVVGDRTDTQYFGPGTRLTVL.

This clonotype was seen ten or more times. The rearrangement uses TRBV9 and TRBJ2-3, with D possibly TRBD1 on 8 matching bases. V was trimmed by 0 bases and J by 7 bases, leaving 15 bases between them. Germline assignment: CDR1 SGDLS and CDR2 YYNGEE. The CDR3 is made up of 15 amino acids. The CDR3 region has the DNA TGTGCCAGCAGCGTAGTTACAGGGGGGGGAAATACGCAGTATTTT. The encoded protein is CASSVVTGGGNTQYF.

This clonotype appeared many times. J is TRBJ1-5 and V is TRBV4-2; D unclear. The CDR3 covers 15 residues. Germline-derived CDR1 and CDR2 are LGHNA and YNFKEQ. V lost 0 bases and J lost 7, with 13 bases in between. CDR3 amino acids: CASSQEASGYQPQHF. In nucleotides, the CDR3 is TGTGCCAGCAGCCAAGAAGCTTCCGGGTACCAGCCCCAGCATTTT.

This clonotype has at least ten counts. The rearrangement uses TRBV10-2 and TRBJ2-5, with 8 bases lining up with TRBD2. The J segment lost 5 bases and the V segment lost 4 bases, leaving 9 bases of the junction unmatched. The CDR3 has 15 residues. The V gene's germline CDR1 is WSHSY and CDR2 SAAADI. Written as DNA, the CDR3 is TGCGCCAGCAGTGTATCTACTAGCGGCAGGGAGACCCAGTACTTC. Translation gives CASSVSTSGRETQYF.

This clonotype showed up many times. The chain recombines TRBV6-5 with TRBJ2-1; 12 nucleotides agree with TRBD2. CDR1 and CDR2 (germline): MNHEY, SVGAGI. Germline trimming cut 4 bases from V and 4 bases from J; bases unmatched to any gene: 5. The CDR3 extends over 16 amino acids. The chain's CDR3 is CASSSRTSGAYNEQFF. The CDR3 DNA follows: TGTGCCAGCAGTTCCAGGACTAGCGGGGCGTACAATGAGCAGTTCTTC.

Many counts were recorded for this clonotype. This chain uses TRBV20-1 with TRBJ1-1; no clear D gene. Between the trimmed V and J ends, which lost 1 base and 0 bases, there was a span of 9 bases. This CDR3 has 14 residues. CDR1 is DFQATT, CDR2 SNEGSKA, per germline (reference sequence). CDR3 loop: CSARVTAVNTEAFF. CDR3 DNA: TGCAGTGCTAGAGTTACCGCCGTGAACACTGAAGCTTTCTTT.

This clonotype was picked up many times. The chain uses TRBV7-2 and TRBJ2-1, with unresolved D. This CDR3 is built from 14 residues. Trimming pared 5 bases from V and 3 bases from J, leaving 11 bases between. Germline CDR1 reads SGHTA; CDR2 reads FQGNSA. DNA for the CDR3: TGTGCCAGCAGCCCACGCCCATTCTACAATGAGCAGTTCTTC. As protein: CASSPRPFYNEQFF. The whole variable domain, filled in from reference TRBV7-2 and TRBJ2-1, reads GAGVSQSPSNKVTEKGKDVELRCDPISGHTALYWYRQSLGQGLEFLIYFQGNSAPDKSGLPSDRFSAERTGGSVSTLTIQRTQQEDSAVYLCASSPRPFYNEQFFGPGTRLTVL.

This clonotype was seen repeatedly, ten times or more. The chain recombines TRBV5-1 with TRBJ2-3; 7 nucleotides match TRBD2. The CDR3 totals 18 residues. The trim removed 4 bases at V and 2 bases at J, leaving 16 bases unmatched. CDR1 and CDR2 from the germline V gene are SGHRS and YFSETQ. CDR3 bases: TGCGCCAGCAGCCCGCTCCCTGGGGGGGGACCCAACACAGATACGCAGTATTTT. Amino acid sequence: CASSPLPGGGPNTDTQYF.

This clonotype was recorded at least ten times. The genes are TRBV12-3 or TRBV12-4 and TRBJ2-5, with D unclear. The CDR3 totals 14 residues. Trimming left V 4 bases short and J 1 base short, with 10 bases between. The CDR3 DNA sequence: TGTGCCAGCAGTTCGGCAGGCGTCCAAGAGACCCAGTACTTC. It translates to CASSSAGVQETQYF.

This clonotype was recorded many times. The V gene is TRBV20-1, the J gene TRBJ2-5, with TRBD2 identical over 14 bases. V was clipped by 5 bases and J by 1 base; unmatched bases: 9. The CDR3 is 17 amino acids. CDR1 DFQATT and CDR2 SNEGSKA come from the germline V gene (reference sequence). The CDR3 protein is CSADPGTSGGLQETQYF. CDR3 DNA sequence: TGCAGTGCTGATCCCGGGACTAGCGGGGGTCTCCAAGAGACCCAGTACTTC.

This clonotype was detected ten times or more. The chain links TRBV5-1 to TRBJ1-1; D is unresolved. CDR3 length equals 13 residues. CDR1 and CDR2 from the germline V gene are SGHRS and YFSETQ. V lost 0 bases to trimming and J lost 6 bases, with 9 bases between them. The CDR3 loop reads CASSLGNAPEAFF. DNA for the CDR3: TGCGCCAGCAGCTTGGGGAACGCCCCTGAAGCTTTCTTT. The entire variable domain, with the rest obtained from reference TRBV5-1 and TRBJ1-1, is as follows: KAGVTQTPRYLIKTRGQQVTLSCSPISGHRSVSWYQQTPGQGLQFLFEYFSETQRNKGNFPGRFSGRQFSNSRSEMNVSTLELGDSALYLCASSLGNAPEAFFGQGTRLTVV.

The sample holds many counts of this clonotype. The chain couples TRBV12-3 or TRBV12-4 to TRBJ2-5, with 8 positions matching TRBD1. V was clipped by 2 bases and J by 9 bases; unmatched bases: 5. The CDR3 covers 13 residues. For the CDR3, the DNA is TGTGCCAGCAGTTTATGGGACAGGAAAGCCCAGTACTTC. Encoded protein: CASSLWDRKAQYF.

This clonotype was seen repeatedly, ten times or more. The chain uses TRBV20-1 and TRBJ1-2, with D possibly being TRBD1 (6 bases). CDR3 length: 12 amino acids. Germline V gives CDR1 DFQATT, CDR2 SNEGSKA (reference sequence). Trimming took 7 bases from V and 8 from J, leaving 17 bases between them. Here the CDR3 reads CSVIQLQGGYTF. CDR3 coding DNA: TGCAGTGTAATACAATTACAGGGAGGCTACACCTTC.

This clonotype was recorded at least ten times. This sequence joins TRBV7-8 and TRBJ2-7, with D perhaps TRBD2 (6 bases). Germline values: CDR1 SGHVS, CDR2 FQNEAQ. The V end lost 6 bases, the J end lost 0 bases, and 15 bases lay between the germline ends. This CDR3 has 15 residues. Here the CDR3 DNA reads TGTGCCAGCAGACCCCGGGGGAGGAGCTCCTACGAGCAGTACTTC. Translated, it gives CASRPRGRSSYEQYF. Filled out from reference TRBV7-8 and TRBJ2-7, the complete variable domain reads GAGVSQSPRYKVAKRGQDVALRCDPISGHVSLFWYQQALGQGPEFLTYFQNEAQLDKSGLPSDRFFAERPEGSVSTLKIQRTQQEDSAVYLCASRPRGRSSYEQYFGPGTRLTVT.

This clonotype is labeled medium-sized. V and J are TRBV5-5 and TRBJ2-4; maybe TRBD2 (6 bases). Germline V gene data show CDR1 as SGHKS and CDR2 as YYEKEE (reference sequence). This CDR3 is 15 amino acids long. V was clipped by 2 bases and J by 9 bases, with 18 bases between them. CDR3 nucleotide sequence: TGTGCCAGCAGCTTCCTGCCCGGGGAGGATAGCATTCAGTACTTC. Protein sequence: CASSFLPGEDSIQYF.

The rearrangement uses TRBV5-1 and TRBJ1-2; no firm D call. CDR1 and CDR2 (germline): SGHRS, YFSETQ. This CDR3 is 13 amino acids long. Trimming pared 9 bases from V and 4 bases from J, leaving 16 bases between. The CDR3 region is CAIGTDGPYGYTF. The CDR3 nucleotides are TGCGCCATCGGCACGGACGGTCCCTATGGCTACACCTTC.

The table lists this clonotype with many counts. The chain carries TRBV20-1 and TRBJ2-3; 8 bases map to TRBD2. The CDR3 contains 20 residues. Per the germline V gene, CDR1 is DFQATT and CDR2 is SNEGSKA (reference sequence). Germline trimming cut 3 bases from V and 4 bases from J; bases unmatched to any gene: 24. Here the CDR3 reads CSARELRVVPGLENADTQYF. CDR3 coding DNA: TGCAGTGCTAGGGAACTAAGGGTCGTACCGGGACTAGAGAACGCAGATACGCAGTATTTT.

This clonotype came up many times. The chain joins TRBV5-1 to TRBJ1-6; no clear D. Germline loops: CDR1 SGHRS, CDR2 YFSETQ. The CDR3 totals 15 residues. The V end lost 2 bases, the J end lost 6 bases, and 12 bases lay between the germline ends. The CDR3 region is CASSFRDRVNSPLHF. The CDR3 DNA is TGCGCCAGCAGCTTTCGCGACCGGGTTAATTCACCCCTCCACTTT.

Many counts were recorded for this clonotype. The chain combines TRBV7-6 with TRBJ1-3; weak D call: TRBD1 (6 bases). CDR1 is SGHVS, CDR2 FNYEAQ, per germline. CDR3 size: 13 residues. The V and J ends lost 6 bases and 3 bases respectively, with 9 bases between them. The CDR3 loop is CASRGANGNTIYF. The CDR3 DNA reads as TGTGCCAGCAGGGGGGCCAATGGAAACACCATATATTTT.

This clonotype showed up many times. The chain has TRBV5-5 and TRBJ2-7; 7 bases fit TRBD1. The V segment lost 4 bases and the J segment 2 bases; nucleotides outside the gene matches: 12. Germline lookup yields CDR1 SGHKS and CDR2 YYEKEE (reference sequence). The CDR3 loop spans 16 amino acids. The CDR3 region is CASSPAPHRGPYEQYF. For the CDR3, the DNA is TGTGCCAGCAGCCCAGCCCCCCACAGGGGCCCCTACGAGCAGTACTTC.